A selection of T cell receptor beta chains follows, all from one sample in a study of blood T cell repertoires in COVID-19. Only in-frame clones appear in the TCRdb table, and some are missing; sequencing was by immunoSEQ multiplex PCR. This sample has 390,000 or so clones; roughly 90% occur once, and the top ten carry around 3%. The sequenced sample was peripheral blood. All receptors derive from a woman in her twenties or thirties with COVID-19, enrolled during active disease. Each CDR3 is given with its conserved first and last residue. The order of the fields is D gene, V gene, J gene, clone size, CDR3 DNA, CDR3 protein. A D gene is named only where the DNA matches it firmly. Part of the rows lack a size; the others show once, few, many or a class for expanded clones.

>TRBD1|TRBV18|TRBJ2-2|NA
TGTGCCAGCTCACCGACAGGGTTAAACACCGGGGAGCTGTTTTTT
CASSPTGLNTGELFF
>NA|TRBV6-2/TRBV6-3|TRBJ2-1|NA
TGTGCCAGCAGTTACGGCAGGGAGGTCAATGAGCAGTTCTTC
CASSYGREVNEQFF
>NA|TRBV10-3|TRBJ1-4|NA
TGTGCCATCAGTACTACAGGGCAGCATGAAAAACTGTTTTTT
CAISTTGQHEKLFF
>NA|TRBV27|TRBJ1-1|NA
TGTGCCAGCAGTTTAGCAGAGGGGGTCACTGAAGCTTTCTTT
CASSLAEGVTEAFF
>TRBD1|TRBV28|TRBJ1-2|once
TGTGCCAGCAGTCCCCCCGGGACAGCTAACTATGGCTACACCTTC
CASSPPGTANYGYTF
>NA|TRBV5-4|TRBJ2-1|NA
TGTGCCAGCAGCTTGGGGGGGGACGGTGAGCAGTTCTTC
CASSLGGDGEQFF
>TRBD1|TRBV5-8|TRBJ2-5|NA
TGTGCCAGCAGCTTGGCTCGGACAGGCCAAGAGACCCAGTACTTC
CASSLARTGQETQYF
>TRBD2|TRBV3-1/TRBV3-2|TRBJ2-5|NA
TGTGCCAGCAGCTTAGTCGGGGGGAGAGAGACCCAGTACTTC
CASSLVGGRETQYF
>TRBD1|TRBV24-1|TRBJ2-2|once
TGTGCCACCAGTGATTGGGACAGGGGGCGCAGTTCTGGGGAGCTGTTTTTT
CATSDWDRGRSSGELFF
>NA|TRBV2|TRBJ2-1|NA
TGTGCCAGCAGTGAGTATGTGGGGGGATTCTCCTACAATGAGCAGTTCTTC
CASSEYVGGFSYNEQFF
>TRBD1|TRBV7-2|TRBJ2-2|once
TGTGCCAGCAGCCTAACTGCCGGGACAGCGAACACCGGGGAGCTGTTTTTT
CASSLTAGTANTGELFF
>NA|TRBV27|TRBJ2-5|NA
TGTGCCAGCAGTTTTGTGGGGCAGTCACAAAAGACCCAGTACTTC
CASSFVGQSQKTQYF
>NA|TRBV7-2|TRBJ1-2|NA
TGTGCCAGCAGCTCCCCGGCGCGGCAGGGTGACTATGGCTACACCTTC
CASSSPARQGDYGYTF
>TRBD1|TRBV15|TRBJ1-2|NA
TGTGCCACCAGCCCCCGGAATCTCGGACAGGGCTATGGCTACACCTTC
CATSPRNLGQGYGYTF
>NA|TRBV5-5|TRBJ1-1|NA
TGTGCCAGCAGCTTCGCAGGGGCGAACACTGAAGCTTTCTTT
CASSFAGANTEAFF
>TRBD1|TRBV19|TRBJ1-5|NA
TGTGCCAGTAGTATGCCGCGACAGGGAGGTCAGCCCCAGCATTTT
CASSMPRQGGQPQHF
>NA|TRBV4-1|TRBJ2-2|NA
TGCGCCAGCAGCCAAAAACTATCCACCGGGGAGCTGTTTTTT
CASSQKLSTGELFF
>TRBD1|TRBV28|TRBJ1-6|NA
TGTGCCAGCCGACGCCGAGGGGGCGCGAATTCACCCCTCCACTTT
CASRRRGGANSPLHF
>NA|TRBV3-1/TRBV3-2|TRBJ1-1|NA
TGTGCCAGCAGCCCCCTGGGCAGGGAAGGCACTGAAGCTTTCTTT
CASSPLGREGTEAFF
>NA|TRBV7-2|TRBJ2-5|once
TGTGCCAGCAGCATCAACAGGGTCCAAGAGACCCAGTACTTC
CASSINRVQETQYF
>TRBD1|TRBV7-2|TRBJ2-5|NA
TGTGCCAGCAGCGGACAGGGTGTAGGAGAGACCCAGTACTTC
CASSGQGVGETQYF
>NA|TRBV5-4|TRBJ1-2|NA
TGTGCCAGCAGCTTGGGGGGGGGCTACGGCTACACCTTC
CASSLGGGYGYTF
>TRBD1|TRBV3-1/TRBV3-2|TRBJ2-1|once
TGTGCCAGCAGCCATGTCTTTAGGACAGGGTCCTACAATGAGCAGTTCTTC
CASSHVFRTGSYNEQFF
>NA|TRBV10-2|TRBJ1-1|NA
TGCGCCAGCAGCGTCTTACCTACAGCGAACACTGAAGCTTTCTTT
CASSVLPTANTEAFF
>NA|TRBV14|TRBJ1-2|NA
TGTGCCAGCAGCCAAGTCAGGGGCGACCCCTATGGCTACACCTTC
CASSQVRGDPYGYTF
>NA|TRBV2|TRBJ1-4|few
TGTGCCAGCAGTGAAGCCCCGTTTGGGGGCAGAGGTAATGAAAAACTGTTTTTT
CASSEAPFGGRGNEKLFF
>NA|TRBV11-2|TRBJ2-1|NA
TGTGCCAGCAGCCCTAGACAGGCCCTTGAGGATGAGCAGTTCTTC
CASSPRQALEDEQFF
>NA|TRBV7-9|TRBJ1-1|NA
TGTGCCAGCAGCTTAGAGGCAGGGAGGGGGACTGAAGCTTTCTTT
CASSLEAGRGTEAFF
>TRBD1|TRBV7-9|TRBJ1-2|NA
TGTGCCAGCAGGCGGGGACAGGCTTGGGGCTACACCTTC
CASRRGQAWGYTF
>NA|TRBV24-1|TRBJ2-3|NA
TGTGCCACCAGTGATAAACTGGGGCTAGTCTCAGGCACAGATACGCAGTATTTT
CATSDKLGLVSGTDTQYF
>TRBD1|TRBV27|TRBJ1-1|NA
TGTGCCAGCAGTTTATATGGGACAGTGAACACTGAAGCTTTCTTT
CASSLYGTVNTEAFF
>NA|TRBV19|TRBJ2-6|NA
TGTGCCAGTAGTATCTCCCTCGTGCGGGCTGGGGCCAACGTCCTGACTTTC
CASSISLVRAGANVLTF
>TRBD1|TRBV5-6|TRBJ2-5|once
TGTGCCAGCAGCTTGGCGGAGGACAGGGAAGAGACCCAGTACTTC
CASSLAEDREETQYF